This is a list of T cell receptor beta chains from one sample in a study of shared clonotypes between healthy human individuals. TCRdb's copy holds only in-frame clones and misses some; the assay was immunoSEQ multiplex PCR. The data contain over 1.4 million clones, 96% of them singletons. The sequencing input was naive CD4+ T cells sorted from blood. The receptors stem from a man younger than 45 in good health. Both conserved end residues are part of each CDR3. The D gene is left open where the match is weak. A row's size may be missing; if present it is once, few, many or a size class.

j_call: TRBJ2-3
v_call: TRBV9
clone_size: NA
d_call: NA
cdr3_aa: CASSVARWTDTQYF
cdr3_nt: TGTGCCAGCAGCGTAGCTAGGTGGACAGATACGCAGTATTTT

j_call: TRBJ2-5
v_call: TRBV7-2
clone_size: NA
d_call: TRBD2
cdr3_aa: CASSFRTSGRGQETQYF
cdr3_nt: TGTGCCAGCAGCTTTAGGACTAGCGGGAGAGGCCAAGAGACCCAGTACTTC

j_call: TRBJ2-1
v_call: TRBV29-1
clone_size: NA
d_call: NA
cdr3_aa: CSVEASYNEQFF
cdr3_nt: TGCAGCGTTGAAGCCAGTTACAATGAGCAGTTCTTC

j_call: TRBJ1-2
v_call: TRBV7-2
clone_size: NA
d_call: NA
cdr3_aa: CASSLVLGGGYGYTF
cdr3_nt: TGTGCCAGCAGCTTAGTCCTCGGAGGGGGTTATGGCTACACCTTC

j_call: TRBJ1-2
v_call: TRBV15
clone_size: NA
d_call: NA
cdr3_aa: CATSRGPGLTLSGYTF
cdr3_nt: TGTGCCACCAGCAGAGGCCCTGGACTGACCCTTTCTGGCTACACCTTC

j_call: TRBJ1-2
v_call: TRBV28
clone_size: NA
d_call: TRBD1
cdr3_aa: CASSRTGGGGYTF
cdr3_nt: TGTGCCAGCAGTCGCACAGGGGGAGGAGGCTACACCTTC

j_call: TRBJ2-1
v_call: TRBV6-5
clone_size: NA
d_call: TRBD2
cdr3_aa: CASIKAGTSQAEQFF
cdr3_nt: TGTGCCAGCATCAAAGCCGGGACTAGCCAGGCTGAGCAGTTCTTC

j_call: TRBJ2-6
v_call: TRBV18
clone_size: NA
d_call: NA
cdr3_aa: CASSPITGGATGANVLTF
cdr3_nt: TGTGCCAGCTCACCAATAACAGGTGGTGCAACTGGGGCCAACGTCCTGACTTTC

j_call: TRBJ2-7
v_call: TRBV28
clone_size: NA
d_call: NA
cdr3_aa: CASSSAGPSRYEQYF
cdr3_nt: TGTGCCAGCAGTTCCGCCGGGCCTTCACGATACGAGCAGTACTTC

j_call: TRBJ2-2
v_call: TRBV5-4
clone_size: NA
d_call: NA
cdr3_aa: CASSLDPTGELFF
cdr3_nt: TGTGCCAGCAGCTTAGATCCGACCGGGGAGCTGTTTTTT

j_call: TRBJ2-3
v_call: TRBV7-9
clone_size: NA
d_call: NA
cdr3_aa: CASSFVRGRTDTQYF
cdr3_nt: TGTGCCAGCAGCTTTGTACGGGGGCGCACAGATACGCAGTATTTT

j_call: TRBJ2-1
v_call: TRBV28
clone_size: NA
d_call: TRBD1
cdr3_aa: CASSWLKTGLLVDEQFF
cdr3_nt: TGTGCCAGCAGTTGGCTTAAGACAGGGCTTCTGGTTGATGAGCAGTTCTTC

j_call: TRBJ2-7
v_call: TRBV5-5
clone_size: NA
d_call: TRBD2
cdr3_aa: CASSAGTSGRVGEQYF
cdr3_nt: TGTGCCAGCAGCGCAGGGACTAGCGGGAGAGTGGGCGAGCAGTACTTC

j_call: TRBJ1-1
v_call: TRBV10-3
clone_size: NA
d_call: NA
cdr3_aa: CAMKQGMNTEAFF
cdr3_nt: TGTGCCATGAAACAGGGTATGAACACTGAAGCTTTCTTT

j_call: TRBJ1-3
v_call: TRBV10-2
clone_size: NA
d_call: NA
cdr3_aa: CASSETDLSGNTIYF
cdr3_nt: TGCGCCAGCAGTGAGACGGACCTCTCTGGAAACACCATATATTTT

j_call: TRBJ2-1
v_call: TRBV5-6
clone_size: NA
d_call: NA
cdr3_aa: CASSLGQRAQFF
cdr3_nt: TGTGCCAGCAGCTTAGGGCAGAGGGCCCAGTTCTTC

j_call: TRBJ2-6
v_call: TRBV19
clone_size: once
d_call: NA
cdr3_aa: CASKSVAGGRGANVLTF
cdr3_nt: TGTGCCAGTAAGTCGGTCGCGGGTGGGCGTGGGGCCAACGTCCTGACTTTC

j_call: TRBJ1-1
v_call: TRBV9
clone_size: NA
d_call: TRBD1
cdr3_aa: CASSVTITGVAFF
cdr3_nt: TGTGCCAGCAGCGTAACCATAACAGGGGTGGCTTTCTTT

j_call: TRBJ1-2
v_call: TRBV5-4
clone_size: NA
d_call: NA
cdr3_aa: CASSYEPNPYGYTF
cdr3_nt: TGTGCCAGCAGCTATGAGCCCAACCCCTATGGCTACACCTTC

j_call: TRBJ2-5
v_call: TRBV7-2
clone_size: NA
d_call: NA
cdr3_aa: CASNGLRGTQYF
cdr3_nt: TGTGCCAGCAACGGCCTTAGGGGGACCCAGTACTTC

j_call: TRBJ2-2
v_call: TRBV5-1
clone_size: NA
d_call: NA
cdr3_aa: CASSLTWTGGAGELFF
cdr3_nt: TGCGCCAGCTCGCTTACATGGACTGGAGGGGCCGGGGAGCTGTTTTTT

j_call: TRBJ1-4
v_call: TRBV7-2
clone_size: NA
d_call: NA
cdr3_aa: CASSLEIAGNEKLFF
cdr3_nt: TGTGCCAGCAGCTTAGAAATCGCAGGGAATGAAAAACTGTTTTTT

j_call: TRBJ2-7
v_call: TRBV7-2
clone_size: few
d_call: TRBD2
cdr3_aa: CASSLGTSDSYEQYF
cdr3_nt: TGTGCCAGCAGCTTAGGGACTAGCGATTCCTACGAGCAGTACTTC

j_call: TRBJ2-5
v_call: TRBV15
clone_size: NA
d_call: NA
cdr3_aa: CATSRVWQGQETQYF
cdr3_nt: TGTGCCACCAGCAGAGTATGGCAGGGCCAAGAGACCCAGTACTTC

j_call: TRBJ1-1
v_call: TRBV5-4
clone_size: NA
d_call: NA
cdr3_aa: CASSLPLTSPTEAFF
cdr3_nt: TGTGCCAGCTCACTCCCCCTAACCTCGCCCACTGAAGCTTTCTTT

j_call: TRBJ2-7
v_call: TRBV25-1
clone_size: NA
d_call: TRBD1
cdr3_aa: CASSDFRVRTGLYF
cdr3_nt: TGTGCCAGCAGTGATTTCCGCGTTAGGACAGGGCTATACTTC

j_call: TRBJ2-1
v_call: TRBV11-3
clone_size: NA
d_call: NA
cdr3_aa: CASSLGPARKFF
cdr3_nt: TGTGCCAGCAGCTTAGGTCCCGCGCGGAAGTTCTTC

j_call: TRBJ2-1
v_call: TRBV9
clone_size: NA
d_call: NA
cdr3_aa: CASSPQGRHNEQFF
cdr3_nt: TGTGCCAGCAGCCCTCAGGGACGGCACAATGAGCAGTTCTTC

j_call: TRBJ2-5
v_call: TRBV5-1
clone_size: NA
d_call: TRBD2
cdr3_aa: CASRPRAGAFLETQYF
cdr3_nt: TGCGCCAGCAGGCCAAGAGCGGGAGCCTTTTTGGAGACCCAGTACTTC

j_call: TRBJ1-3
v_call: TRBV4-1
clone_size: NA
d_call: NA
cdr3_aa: CASRGHSVKGGNTIYF
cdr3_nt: TGCGCCAGCCGGGGACACTCGGTCAAAGGAGGAAACACCATATATTTT

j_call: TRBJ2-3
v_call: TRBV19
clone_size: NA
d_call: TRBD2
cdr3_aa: CASSLGTTASTDTQYF
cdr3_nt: TGTGCCAGTAGTCTAGGGACTACAGCCTCCACAGATACGCAGTATTTT

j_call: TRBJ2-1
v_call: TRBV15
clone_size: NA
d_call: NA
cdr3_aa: CATSRERLYYNEQFF
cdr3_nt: TGTGCCACCAGCAGAGAGAGACTATATTACAATGAGCAGTTCTTC

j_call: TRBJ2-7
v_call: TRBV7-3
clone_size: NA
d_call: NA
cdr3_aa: CASSLSGPSGSYEQYF
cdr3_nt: TGTGCCAGCAGCTTAAGTGGGCCTTCGGGCTCCTACGAGCAGTACTTC

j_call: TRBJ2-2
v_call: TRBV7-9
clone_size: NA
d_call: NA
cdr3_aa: CASSLFGNTGELFF
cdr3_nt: TGTGCCAGCAGCTTGTTTGGGAACACCGGGGAGCTGTTTTTT

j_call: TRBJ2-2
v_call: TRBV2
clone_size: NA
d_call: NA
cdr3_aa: CASSEYRYTGELFF
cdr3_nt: TGTGCCAGCAGTGAATACAGGTACACCGGGGAGCTGTTTTTT

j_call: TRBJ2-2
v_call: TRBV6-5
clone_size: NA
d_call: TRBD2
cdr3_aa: CASSYGGSRNTGELFF
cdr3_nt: TGTGCCAGCAGTTACGGCGGGAGTAGGAACACCGGGGAGCTGTTTTTT

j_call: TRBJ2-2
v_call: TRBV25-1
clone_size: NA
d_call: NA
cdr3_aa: CASSLRVTGELFF
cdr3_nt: TGTGCCAGCAGTCTTCGGGTGACCGGGGAGCTGTTTTTT

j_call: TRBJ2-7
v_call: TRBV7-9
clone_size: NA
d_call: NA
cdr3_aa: CASSLGQGSGEQYF
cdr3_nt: TGTGCCAGCAGCTTAGGGCAGGGTTCGGGGGAGCAGTACTTC

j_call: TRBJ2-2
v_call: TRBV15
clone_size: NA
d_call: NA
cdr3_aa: CATSNPPRRTGELFF
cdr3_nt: TGTGCCACCAGCAACCCCCCACGACGGACCGGGGAGCTGTTTTTT

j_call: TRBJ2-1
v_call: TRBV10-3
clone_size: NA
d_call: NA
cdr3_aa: CAISGRYNEQFF
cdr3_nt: TGTGCCATCAGTGGCCGGTACAATGAGCAGTTCTTC

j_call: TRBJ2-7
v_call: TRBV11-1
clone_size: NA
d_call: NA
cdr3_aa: CASSLQQDMDPQYF
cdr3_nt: TGTGCCAGCAGCCTCCAGCAGGACATGGACCCCCAGTACTTC

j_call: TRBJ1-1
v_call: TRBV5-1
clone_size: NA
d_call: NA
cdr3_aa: CASNPLQGSLLNTEAFF
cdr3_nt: TGCGCCAGCAACCCTTTACAAGGGTCGTTGTTGAACACTGAAGCTTTCTTT

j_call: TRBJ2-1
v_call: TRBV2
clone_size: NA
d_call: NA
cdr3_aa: CASGRRDSEQFF
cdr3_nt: TGTGCCAGCGGTCGGAGAGACAGTGAGCAGTTCTTC

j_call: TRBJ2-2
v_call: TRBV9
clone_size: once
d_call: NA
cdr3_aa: CASSPNPRAYTGELFF
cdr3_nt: TGTGCCAGCAGCCCTAACCCGCGGGCCTACACCGGGGAGCTGTTTTTT

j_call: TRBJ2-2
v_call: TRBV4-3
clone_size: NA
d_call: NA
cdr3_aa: CASSQDLERAGELFF
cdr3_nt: TGCGCCAGCAGCCAAGATCTAGAGCGTGCCGGGGAGCTGTTTTTT

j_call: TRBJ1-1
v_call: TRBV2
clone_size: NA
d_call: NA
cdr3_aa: CASSVTRSDTEAFF
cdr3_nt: TGTGCCAGCAGTGTAACTCGTTCGGACACTGAAGCTTTCTTT

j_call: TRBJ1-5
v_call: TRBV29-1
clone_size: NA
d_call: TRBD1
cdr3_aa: CSAPGTVYNQPQHF
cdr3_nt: TGCAGCGCACCCGGGACAGTCTATAATCAGCCCCAGCATTTT

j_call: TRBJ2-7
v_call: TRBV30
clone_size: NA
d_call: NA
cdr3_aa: CAWGDLRMYF
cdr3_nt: TGTGCCTGGGGGGATTTACGTATGTACTTC

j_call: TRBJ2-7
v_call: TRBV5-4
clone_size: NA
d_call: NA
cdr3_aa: CASSLEGARYEQYF
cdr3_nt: TGTGCCAGCAGCTTGGAGGGAGCCAGGTACGAGCAGTACTTC

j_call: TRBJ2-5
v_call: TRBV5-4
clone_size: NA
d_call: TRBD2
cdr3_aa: CASSQTSGSEETQYF
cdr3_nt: TGTGCCAGCAGCCAGACTAGCGGGAGTGAGGAGACCCAGTACTTC

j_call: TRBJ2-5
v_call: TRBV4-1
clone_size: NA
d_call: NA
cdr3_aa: CASSQDQTWQETQYF
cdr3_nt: TGCGCCAGCAGCCAAGACCAGACCTGGCAAGAGACCCAGTACTTC

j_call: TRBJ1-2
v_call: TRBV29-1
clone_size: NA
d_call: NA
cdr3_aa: CSVDGTATNYGYTF
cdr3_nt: TGCAGCGTTGACGGGACCGCGACTAACTATGGCTACACCTTC

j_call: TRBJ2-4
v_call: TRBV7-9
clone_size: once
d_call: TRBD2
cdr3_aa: CASSPSPSGGNIQYF
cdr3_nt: TGTGCCAGCAGCCCCAGTCCCTCGGGGGGAAACATTCAGTACTTC

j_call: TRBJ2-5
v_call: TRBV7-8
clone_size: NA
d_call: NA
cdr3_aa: CASSLREETQYF
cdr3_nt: TGTGCCAGCAGCCTCAGGGAAGAGACCCAGTACTTC

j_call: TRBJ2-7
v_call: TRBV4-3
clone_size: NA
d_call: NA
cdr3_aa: CASSQGLSALPNEQYF
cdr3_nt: TGCGCCAGCAGCCAAGGGCTTTCGGCCCTCCCCAACGAGCAGTACTTC

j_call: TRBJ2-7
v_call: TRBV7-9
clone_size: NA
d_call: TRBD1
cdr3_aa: CASSVGQGTNEQYF
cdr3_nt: TGTGCCAGCAGCGTAGGACAGGGAACTAACGAGCAGTACTTC

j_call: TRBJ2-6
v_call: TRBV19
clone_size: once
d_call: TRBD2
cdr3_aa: CATRRGEGTSAGANVLTF
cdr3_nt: TGTGCCACCCGTCGAGGGGAGGGTACCTCCGCTGGGGCCAACGTCCTGACTTTC

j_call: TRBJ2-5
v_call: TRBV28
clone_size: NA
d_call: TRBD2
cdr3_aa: CASSPMTSGRVPRYKETQYF
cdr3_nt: TGTGCCAGCAGTCCCATGACTAGCGGGAGAGTCCCGAGGTATAAAGAGACCCAGTACTTC

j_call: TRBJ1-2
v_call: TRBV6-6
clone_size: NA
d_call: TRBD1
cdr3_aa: CASSRQGATGYTF
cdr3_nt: TGTGCCAGCAGTAGACAGGGGGCTACAGGCTACACCTTC

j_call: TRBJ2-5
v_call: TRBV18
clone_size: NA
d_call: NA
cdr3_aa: CASSPKNQETQYF
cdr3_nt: TGTGCCAGCTCACCAAAAAACCAAGAGACCCAGTACTTC